The 12 T cell receptor beta chains below were found in one sample sequenced in a study of T cell changes during pregnancy in multiple sclerosis. The assay was immunoSEQ multiplex PCR, and TCRdb's table has in-frame clones only and misses some. The data hold roughly 27,000 clones, with 90% to 95% observed a single time. Sequenced material: CD4+ T cells from peripheral blood mononuclear cells, taken in the first trimester of pregnancy. These receptors were obtained from a female donor with multiple sclerosis, enrolled in a pregnancy study.

J is TRBJ1-2 and V is TRBV5-6; TRBD1 aligns across 8 bases. The CDR3 is 14 residues long. J gave up 3 bases and V 4 bases, and 5 bases lay outside the gene matches. Germline CDR1 reads SGHDT; CDR2 reads YYEEEE. CDR3 amino acids: CASSVDRAYYGYTF. The CDR3 bases are TGTGCCAGCAGCGTGGACAGGGCCTACTATGGCTACACCTTC.

This chain links TRBV7-2 with TRBJ1-5; D is unresolved. V lost 10 bases, J lost 5 bases, and 3 bases lay in between. The CDR3 covers 9 residues. The germline CDR1 and CDR2 sequences are SGHTA and FQGNSA. The CDR3 nucleotides read TGTGCCATCGATCAGCCCCAGCATTTT. Amino acid sequence: CAIDQPQHF.

V usage is TRBV29-1 and J usage is TRBJ2-1, with D possibly TRBD2 on 5 matching bases. V shed 6 bases and J shed 5 bases, with 14 bases lying between them. This CDR3 is 13 amino acids long. Germline lookup yields CDR1 SQVTM and CDR2 ANQGSEA. CDR3 DNA: TGCAGCGTCACTAGACTTGCCAACAATGAGCAGTTCTTC. This gives the protein CSVTRLANNEQFF.

The rearrangement uses TRBV4-3 and TRBJ2-7; 7 bases fit TRBD1. Germline V gene lookup returns CDR1 LGHNA and CDR2 YSLEER. With 4 bases clipped from V and 3 bases from J, the junction kept 12 bases outside the gene matches. CDR3 size: 16 residues. In DNA form, the CDR3 reads TGCGCCAGCAGCCGCGTTCGAGGGGGCGCGAACTACGAGCAGTACTTC. Translated: CASSRVRGGANYEQYF.

The genes are TRBV7-9 and TRBJ1-1; D gene unclear. Germline CDR1 SEHNR, CDR2 FQNEAQ (reference sequence). The CDR3 spans 13 residues. V shed 3 bases and J shed 0 bases, with 5 bases lying between them. The CDR3 spells CASSFGMNTEAFF. CDR3 bases: TGTGCCAGCAGCTTCGGTATGAACACTGAAGCTTTCTTT. Supplemented by reference TRBV7-9 and TRBJ1-1, the full variable domain reads DTGVSQNPRHKITKRGQNVTFRCDPISEHNRLYWYRQTLGQGPEFLTYFQNEAQLEKSRLLSDRFSAERPKGSFSTLEIQRTEQGDSAMYLCASSFGMNTEAFFGQGTRLTVV.

The chain combines TRBV7-9 with TRBJ1-5; possibly TRBD1 for D (5 bases). Germline V gene data show CDR1 as SEHNR and CDR2 as FQNEAQ (reference sequence). Between the trimmed V and J ends, which lost 4 bases and 1 base, there was a span of 8 bases. The CDR3 runs to 14 residues. The DNA for the CDR3 is TGTGCCAGCAGCTGGGGGGACAGCAATCAGCCCCAGCATTTT. Translated, it gives CASSWGDSNQPQHF.

The J gene is TRBJ1-2, the V gene TRBV30; D not resolved. The germline V and J ends were trimmed by 2 bases and 4 bases, with 8 bases remaining between them. CDR3 size: 12 residues. CDR1 and CDR2 from the germline V gene are GTSNPN and SVGIG (reference sequence). CDR3 in DNA: TGTGCCTGGAGTCGGGTTTCCTATGGCTACACCTTC. Translated, it gives CAWSRVSYGYTF. Complete variable domain (other parts from reference TRBV30 and TRBJ1-2): SQTIHQWPATLVQPVGSPLSLECTVEGTSNPNLYWYRQAAGRGLQLLFYSVGIGQISSEVPQNLSASRPQDRQFILSSKKLLLSDSGFYLCAWSRVSYGYTFGSGTRLTVV.

The table lists this clone with a few counts. The CDR3 DNA follows: TGCGCCAGCAGTCTTGTGATACAGGGGGCCGGAGCTTTCTTT. It codes for CASSLVIQGAGAFF. The gene calls are TRBV5-1 and TRBJ1-1, with TRBD1 matching 9 bases. The J segment lost 10 bases and the V segment lost 5 bases, leaving 12 bases of the junction unmatched. The CDR3 sequence is 14 residues long. Germline assignment: CDR1 SGHRS and CDR2 YFSETQ.

This chain joins TRBV5-1 and TRBJ2-3; TRBD1 matches 9 bases. The CDR3 length is 15 residues. Germline lookup yields CDR1 SGHRS and CDR2 YFSETQ. With V trimmed by 3 bases and J by 5 bases, 7 bases remained unmatched. The CDR3 loop is CASSSRRGQGDTQYF. Here the CDR3 DNA reads TGCGCCAGCAGCTCGCGACGGGGACAGGGAGATACGCAGTATTTT.

The chain has TRBV5-8 and TRBJ2-3; tentatively, D is TRBD2 (6 bases). This CDR3 has 13 residues. V was shortened by 4 bases and J by 13 bases, with 19 bases between the two germline ends. Germline V gives CDR1 SGHTS, CDR2 YDEGEE. Here the CDR3 reads CASSTPGRDFEYF. CDR3 nucleotides: TGTGCCAGCAGCACGCCGGGCAGGGACTTTGAGTATTTT.

This chain connects TRBV2 to TRBJ1-1; no firm D call. CDR3 length: 13 residues. Germline-derived CDR1 and CDR2 are SNHLY and FYNNEI. Trimming cost V 8 bases and J 2 bases, with 12 bases left between them. The CDR3 loop is CASSDTYNTEAFF. The CDR3 nucleotides are TGTGCCAGCTCCGACACCTACAACACTGAAGCTTTCTTT.

V is TRBV11-2 and J is TRBJ1-1; D call uncertain. CDR3 length: 16 residues. Germline V gene sequence: CDR1 SGHAT, CDR2 FQNNGV. V lost 1 base to trimming and J lost 4 bases, with 16 bases between them. CDR3 in DNA: TGTGCCAGCAGCTTAGGTATTCGGGCGGGGAGCACTGAAGCTTTCTTT. As protein: CASSLGIRAGSTEAFF.